The clone carrying this TCR beta chain was seen a few times. Its matching antigen is unknown. This specimen comes from a study of response to subunit inactivated influenza vaccine. Whole-study results and caveats: That few new T cells are recruited by each seasonal influenza vaccination was the authors' suggestion.

TCRdb re-derived calls from the RT-PCR reads in MiXCR, one entry per CDR3 protein. The table has more than 400,000 distinct CDR3 sequences, around 7.7% seen once. CDR1 and CDR2 (germline): SNHLY, FYNNEI. This CDR3 is 17 amino acids long. V was pared by 2 bases and J by 2 bases, with 17 bases between. The TCR sequence derives from a man between 50 and 75 years old who received an inactivated influenza vaccine. The sequences come from PBMCs from blood, collected 23 to 25 months after vaccination. The rearrangement links TRBV2 to TRBJ2-3; a weak D match, TRBD2 (6 bases). For the CDR3, the DNA is TGTGCCAGCAGTGAATGGGGAGGCCCTAAATACACAGATACGCAGTATTTT. Protein product: CASSEWGGPKYTDTQYF.